This T cell receptor (beta chain) was recorded in a study of early T cells in non-severe SARS-CoV-2 infection. In the study overall: Sequenced material consisted of bulk RNA (from unsorted whole blood), and chains were unpaired. Study results and caveats: In VDJdb matching, anti-spike CD8 responses were favored while private and CD4 specificities went missing.

V was clipped by 2 bases and J by 12 bases, with 16 bases between them. CDR1 and CDR2 (germline): SEHNR, FQNEAQ (reference sequence). The CDR3 extends over 14 amino acids. This clonotype was seen many times. As yet, its antigen is unknown. TCRdb processed the 5' RACE reads anew with MiXCR; each CDR3 protein has one entry. Of roughly 61,000 distinct CDR3 sequences detected, under 10% appear once; the ten largest clones hold 8.5% to 9.5%. The TCR originated in an adult who was a healthcare worker with PCR-confirmed SARS-CoV-2 infection or an uninfected control (not recorded which). V gene TRBV7-9 combines with J gene TRBJ1-4; D ambiguous. Sequencing was done on a sample of whole blood. The CDR3, as DNA: TGTGCCAGCAGCTTACAGGCATTATCCCACGAACTGTTTTTT. Protein sequence: CASSLQALSHELFF.